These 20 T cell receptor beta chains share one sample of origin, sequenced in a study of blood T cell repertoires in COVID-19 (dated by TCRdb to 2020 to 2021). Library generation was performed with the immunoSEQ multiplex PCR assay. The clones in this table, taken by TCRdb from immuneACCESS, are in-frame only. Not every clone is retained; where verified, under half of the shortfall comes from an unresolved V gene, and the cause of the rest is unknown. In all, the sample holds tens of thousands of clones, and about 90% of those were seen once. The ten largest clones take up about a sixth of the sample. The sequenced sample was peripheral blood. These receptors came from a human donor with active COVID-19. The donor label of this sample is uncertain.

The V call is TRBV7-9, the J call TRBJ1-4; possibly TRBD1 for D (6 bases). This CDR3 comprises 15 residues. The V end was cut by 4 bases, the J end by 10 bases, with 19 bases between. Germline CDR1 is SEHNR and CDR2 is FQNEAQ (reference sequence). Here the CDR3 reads CASSSPGDPGVKLFF. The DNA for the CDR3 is TGTGCCAGCAGCTCGCCAGGGGACCCCGGGGTAAAACTGTTTTTT.

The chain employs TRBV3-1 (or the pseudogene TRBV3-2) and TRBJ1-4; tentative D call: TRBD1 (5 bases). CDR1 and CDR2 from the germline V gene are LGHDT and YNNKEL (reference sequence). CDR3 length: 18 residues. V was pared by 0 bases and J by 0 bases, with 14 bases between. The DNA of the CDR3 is TGTGCCAGCAGCCAAGAAGGCAGGGTGTCCGCAACTAATGAAAAACTGTTTTTT. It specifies CASSQEGRVSATNEKLFF.

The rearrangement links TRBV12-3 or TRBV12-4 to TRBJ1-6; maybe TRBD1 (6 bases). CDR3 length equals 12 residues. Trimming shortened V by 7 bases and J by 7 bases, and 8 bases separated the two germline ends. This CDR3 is CASMGANSPLHF. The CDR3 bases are TGTGCCAGCATGGGGGCAAATTCACCCCTCCACTTT.

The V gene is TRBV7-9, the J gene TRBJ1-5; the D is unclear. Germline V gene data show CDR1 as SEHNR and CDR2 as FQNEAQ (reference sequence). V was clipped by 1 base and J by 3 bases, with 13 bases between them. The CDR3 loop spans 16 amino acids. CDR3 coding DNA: TGTGCCAGCAGCTTAGGGGGAGGATCGGTCAATCAGCCCCAGCATTTT. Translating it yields CASSLGGGSVNQPQHF.

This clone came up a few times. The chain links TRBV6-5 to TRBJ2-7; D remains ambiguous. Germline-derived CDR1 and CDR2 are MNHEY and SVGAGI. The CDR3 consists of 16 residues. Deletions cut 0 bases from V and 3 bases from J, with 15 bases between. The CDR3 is CASSYSYSGGNYEQYF. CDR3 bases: TGTGCCAGCAGTTACTCATATTCCGGCGGAAACTACGAGCAGTACTTC.

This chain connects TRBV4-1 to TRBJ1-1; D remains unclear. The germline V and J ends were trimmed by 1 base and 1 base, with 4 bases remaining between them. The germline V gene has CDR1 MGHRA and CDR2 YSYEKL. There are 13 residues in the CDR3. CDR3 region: CASSQASNTEAFF. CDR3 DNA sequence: TGCGCCAGCAGCCAAGCCTCGAACACTGAAGCTTTCTTT.

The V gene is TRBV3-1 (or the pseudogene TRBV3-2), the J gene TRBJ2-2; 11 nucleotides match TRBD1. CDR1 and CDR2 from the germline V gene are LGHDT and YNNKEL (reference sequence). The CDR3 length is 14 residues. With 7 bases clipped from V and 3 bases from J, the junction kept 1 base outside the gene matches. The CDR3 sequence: CASTDRGHTGELFF. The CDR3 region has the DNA TGTGCCAGCACGGACAGGGGGCACACCGGGGAGCTGTTTTTT.

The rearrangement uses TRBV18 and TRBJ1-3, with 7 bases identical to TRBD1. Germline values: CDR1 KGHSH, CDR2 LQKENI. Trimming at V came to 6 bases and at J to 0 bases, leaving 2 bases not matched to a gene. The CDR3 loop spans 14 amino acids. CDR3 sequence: CASSRGNSGNTIYF. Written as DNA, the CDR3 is TGTGCCAGCTCCAGGGGGAACTCTGGAAACACCATATATTTT.

CDR3 sequence (DNA): TGCGCCAGCAGCTTGGCTTCCGCTGGGGCCAACGTCCTGACTTTC. It codes for CASSLASAGANVLTF. The chain employs TRBV5-1 and TRBJ2-6; no clear D. The length of the CDR3 is 15 residues. V lost 0 bases and J 2 bases, leaving 6 bases between the germline ends. Germline V gene lookup returns CDR1 SGHRS and CDR2 YFSETQ. The full variable domain, rest sourced from reference TRBV5-1 and TRBJ2-6, is KAGVTQTPRYLIKTRGQQVTLSCSPISGHRSVSWYQQTPGQGLQFLFEYFSETQRNKGNFPGRFSGRQFSNSRSEMNVSTLELGDSALYLCASSLASAGANVLTFGAGSRLTVL.

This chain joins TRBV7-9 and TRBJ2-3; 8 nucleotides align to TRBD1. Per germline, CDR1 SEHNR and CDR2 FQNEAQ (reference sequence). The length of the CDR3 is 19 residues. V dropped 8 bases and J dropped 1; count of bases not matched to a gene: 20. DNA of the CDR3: TGTGCCAGCCCTGACCCTGGGACAGGCCGTGCCAGGGGCACAGATACGCAGTATTTT. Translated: CASPDPGTGRARGTDTQYF.

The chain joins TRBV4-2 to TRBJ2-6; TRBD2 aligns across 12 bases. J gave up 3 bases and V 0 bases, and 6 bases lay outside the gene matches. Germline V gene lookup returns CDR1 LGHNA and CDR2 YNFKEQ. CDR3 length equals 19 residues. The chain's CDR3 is CASSQDILAGGLGANVLTF. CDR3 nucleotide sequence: TGTGCCAGCAGCCAAGATATCCTAGCGGGGGGGCTTGGGGCCAACGTCCTGACTTTC.

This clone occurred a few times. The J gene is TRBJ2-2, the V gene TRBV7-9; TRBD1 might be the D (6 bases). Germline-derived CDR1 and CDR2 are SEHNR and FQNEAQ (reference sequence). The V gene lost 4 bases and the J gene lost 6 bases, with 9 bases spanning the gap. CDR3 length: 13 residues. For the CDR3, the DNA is TGTGCCAGCAGCTCAGCAGGGGCCGGGGAGCTGTTTTTT. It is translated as CASSSAGAGELFF.

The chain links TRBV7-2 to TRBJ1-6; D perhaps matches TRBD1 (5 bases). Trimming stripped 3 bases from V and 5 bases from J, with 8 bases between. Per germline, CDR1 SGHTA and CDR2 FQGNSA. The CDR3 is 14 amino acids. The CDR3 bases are TGTGCCAGCAGCTTGGACACAAATAATTCACCCCTCCACTTT. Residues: CASSLDTNNSPLHF.

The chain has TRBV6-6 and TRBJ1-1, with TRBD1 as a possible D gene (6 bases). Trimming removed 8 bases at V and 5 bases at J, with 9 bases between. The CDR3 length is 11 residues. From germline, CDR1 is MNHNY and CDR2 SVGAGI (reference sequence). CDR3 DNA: TGTGCCAGCCAGGGGCAAACTGAAGCTTTCTTT. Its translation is CASQGQTEAFF.

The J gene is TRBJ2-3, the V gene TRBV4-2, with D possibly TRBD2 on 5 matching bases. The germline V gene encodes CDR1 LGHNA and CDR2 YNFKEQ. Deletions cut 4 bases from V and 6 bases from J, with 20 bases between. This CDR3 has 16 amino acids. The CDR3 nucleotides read TGTGCCAGCAGCCCGAGAGGGAGCGGCACCATGGATACGCAGTATTTT. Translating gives CASSPRGSGTMDTQYF.

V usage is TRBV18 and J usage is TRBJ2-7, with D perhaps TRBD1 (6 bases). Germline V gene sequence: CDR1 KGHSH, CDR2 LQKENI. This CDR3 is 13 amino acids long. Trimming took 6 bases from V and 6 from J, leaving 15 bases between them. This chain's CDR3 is CASSLRQAGEQYF. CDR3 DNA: TGTGCCAGCTCCCTGAGACAGGCGGGCGAGCAGTACTTC.

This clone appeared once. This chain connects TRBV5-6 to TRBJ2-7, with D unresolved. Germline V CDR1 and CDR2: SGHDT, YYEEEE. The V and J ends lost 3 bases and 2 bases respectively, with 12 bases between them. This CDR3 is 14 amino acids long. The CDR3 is CASSSTPGAYEQYF. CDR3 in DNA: TGTGCCAGCAGCTCTACACCGGGTGCCTACGAGCAGTACTTC.

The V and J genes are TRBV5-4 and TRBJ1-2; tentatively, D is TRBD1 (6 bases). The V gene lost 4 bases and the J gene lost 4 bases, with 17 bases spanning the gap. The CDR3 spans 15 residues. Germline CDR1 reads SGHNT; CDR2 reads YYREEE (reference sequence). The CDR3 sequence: CASSHSNDRRYGYTF. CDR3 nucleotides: TGTGCCAGCAGCCACAGCAATGACAGGCGCTATGGCTACACCTTC.

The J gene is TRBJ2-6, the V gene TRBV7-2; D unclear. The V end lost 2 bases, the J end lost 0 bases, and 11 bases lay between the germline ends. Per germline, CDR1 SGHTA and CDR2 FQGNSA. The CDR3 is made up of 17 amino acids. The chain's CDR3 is CASSLLNLFSGANVLTF. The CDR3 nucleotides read TGTGCCAGCAGCTTACTAAATCTATTCTCTGGGGCCAACGTCCTGACTTTC.

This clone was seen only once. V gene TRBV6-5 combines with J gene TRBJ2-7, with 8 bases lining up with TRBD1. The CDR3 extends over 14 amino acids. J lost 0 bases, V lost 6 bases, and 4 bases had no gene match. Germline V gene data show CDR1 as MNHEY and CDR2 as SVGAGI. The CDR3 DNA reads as TGTGCCAGCAGAGGGGACAGGAACTCCTACGAGCAGTACTTC. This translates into CASRGDRNSYEQYF.